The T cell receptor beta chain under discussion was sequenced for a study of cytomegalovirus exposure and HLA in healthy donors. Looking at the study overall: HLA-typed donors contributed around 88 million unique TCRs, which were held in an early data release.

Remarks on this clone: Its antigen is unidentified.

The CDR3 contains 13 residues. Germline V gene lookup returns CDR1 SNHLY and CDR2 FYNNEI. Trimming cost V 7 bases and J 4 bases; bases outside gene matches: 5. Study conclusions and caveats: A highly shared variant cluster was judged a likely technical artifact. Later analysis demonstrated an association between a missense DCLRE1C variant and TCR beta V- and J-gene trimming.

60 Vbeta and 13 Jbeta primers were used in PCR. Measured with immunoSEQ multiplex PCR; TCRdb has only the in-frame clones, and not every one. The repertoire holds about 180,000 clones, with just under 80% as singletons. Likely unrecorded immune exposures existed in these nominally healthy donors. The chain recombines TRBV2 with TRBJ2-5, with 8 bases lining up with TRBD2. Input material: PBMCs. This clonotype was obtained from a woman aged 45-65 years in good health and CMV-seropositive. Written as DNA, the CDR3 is TGTGCCAGCACCCCGACTAGCGCAGAGACCCAGTACTTC. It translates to CASTPTSAETQYF.